This entry lists 10 T cell receptor beta chains sequenced from one sample in a study of regulatory T cells in long-lasting Graves disease. Building the TCR beta libraries relied on iRepertoire HTBI primers, and CDR3 regions underwent Arm-PCR. MiXCR, run by TCRdb on the multiplex PCR reads, gives a single entry per CDR3 protein. The profile covers about 470,000 distinct CDR3 sequences, with around a fifth appearing a single time and about 6.6% taken by the ten largest. Time point in this sample: persistent/refractory GD, antithyroid drugs over 5 years with positive TRAb. The TCR library used RNA extracted from PBMCs. The sample here was peripheral blood mononuclear cells (PBMCs), taken when the disease was refractory, from a patient treated with antithyroid drugs. The origin of the receptors is a female donor with Graves disease.

This clonotype was recorded at least ten times. The V gene is TRBV27, the J gene TRBJ2-5; the D gene is possibly TRBD2 (5 bases). This CDR3 is 14 amino acids long. Per the germline V gene, CDR1 is MNHEY and CDR2 is SMNVEV (reference sequence). V shed 6 bases and J shed 4 bases, with 15 bases lying between them. CDR3: CASRNTRDLETQYF. In nucleotides, the CDR3 is TGTGCCAGCAGAAACACTAGAGATTTAGAGACCCAGTACTTC.

This chain uses TRBV24-1 with TRBJ1-2; D is perhaps TRBD1 (6 bases). CDR1 is KGHDR and CDR2 is SFDVKD in the germline V gene. Trimming left V 1 base short and J 7 bases short, with 12 bases between. The CDR3 is 14 residues long. Here the CDR3 reads CATSDFRTVLGYTF. The CDR3 region has the DNA TGTGCCACCAGTGATTTCCGGACAGTCCTTGGCTACACCTTC.

This clonotype was found a few times. The chain is built from TRBV28 and TRBJ1-3; D is possibly TRBD1 (5 bases). Between the trimmed V and J ends, which lost 8 bases and 1 base, there was a span of 21 bases. Germline V gene lookup returns CDR1 MDHEN and CDR2 SYDVKM. The CDR3 runs 17 residues. The DNA of the CDR3 is TGTGCCAGCGCGGCGACCCGGGGGACGGTGTCTGGAAACACCATATATTTT. This sequence encodes CASAATRGTVSGNTIYF.

The gene calls are TRBV20-1 and TRBJ1-6; D is possibly TRBD1 (5 bases). V lost 4 bases and J lost 8, with 12 bases in between. Germline V gene sequence: CDR1 DFQATT, CDR2 SNEGSKA (reference sequence). There are 13 residues in the CDR3. CDR3 nucleotide sequence: TGCAGTGCTACCAGGGACGACGATTCACCCCTCCACTTT. It translates to CSATRDDDSPLHF.

This clonotype was seen a handful of times. The genes are TRBV24-1 and TRBJ2-5, with D perhaps being TRBD1 or TRBD2 (5 bases each). The tail of the sequence fits TRBJ2-7 better, so the J call may be wrong. The germline CDR1 and CDR2 sequences are KGHDR and SFDVKD. CDR3 length: 15 amino acids. The CDR3 nucleotides read TGTGCCACCAGTGATGGGACCGCGACGGTCTACGAGCAGTACTTC. It translates to CATSDGTATVYEQYF.

This clonotype was observed many times. This chain connects TRBV28 to TRBJ1-1; D call uncertain. Looked up from germline, CDR1 is MDHEN and CDR2 is SYDVKM. The CDR3 has 11 amino acids. The ends were cut back, 1 base at V and 6 bases at J, with 3 bases in the middle. The CDR3 DNA reads as TGTGCCAGCAGTTTATCAGCTGAAGCTTTCTTT. Protein sequence: CASSLSAEAFF.

This clonotype was detected many times. This chain joins TRBV28 and TRBJ1-1; 8 nucleotides match TRBD1. V shed 6 bases and J 5 bases; nucleotides not matched to a gene: 5. Germline assignment: CDR1 MDHEN and CDR2 SYDVKM. There are 13 residues in the CDR3. The CDR3 sequence is CASSRQGWTEAFF. In DNA form, the CDR3 reads TGTGCCAGCAGCCGACAGGGGTGGACTGAAGCTTTCTTT.

This clonotype was counted a few times. The chain combines TRBV19 with TRBJ1-5; tentatively, D is TRBD1 (6 bases). Trimming stripped 8 bases from V and 2 bases from J, with 22 bases between. This CDR3 has 17 amino acids. Germline CDR1 and CDR2: LNHDA and SQIVND (reference sequence). CDR3 residues: CASRLGGGTIGNQPQHF. The DNA of the CDR3 is TGTGCCAGTCGCCTAGGGGGAGGGACGATCGGCAATCAGCCCCAGCATTTT.

The table lists this clonotype with many counts. The chain couples TRBV28 to TRBJ1-4; 8 bases fit TRBD1. Germline trimming cut 5 bases from V and 3 bases from J; bases unmatched to any gene: 5. CDR3 size: 15 residues. Germline CDR1 is MDHEN and CDR2 is SYDVKM. DNA of the CDR3: TGTGCCAGCAGTCTCAAGACAGGGGCTAATGAAAAACTGTTTTTT. This translates into CASSLKTGANEKLFF.

In the case of this clonotype: The likely explanation is a read error, given a far larger clone one base away. This chain uses TRBV6-2 or TRBV6-3 with TRBJ1-2, with a tentative D call TRBD1 (6 bases). Germline-derived CDR1 and CDR2 are MNHEY and SVGEGT. This CDR3 spans 13 amino acids. The CDR3 DNA reads as TGTGCCGGCAGTCCGGGACAACTTCTTGGCTACACCTTC. It codes for CAGSPGQLLGYTF.